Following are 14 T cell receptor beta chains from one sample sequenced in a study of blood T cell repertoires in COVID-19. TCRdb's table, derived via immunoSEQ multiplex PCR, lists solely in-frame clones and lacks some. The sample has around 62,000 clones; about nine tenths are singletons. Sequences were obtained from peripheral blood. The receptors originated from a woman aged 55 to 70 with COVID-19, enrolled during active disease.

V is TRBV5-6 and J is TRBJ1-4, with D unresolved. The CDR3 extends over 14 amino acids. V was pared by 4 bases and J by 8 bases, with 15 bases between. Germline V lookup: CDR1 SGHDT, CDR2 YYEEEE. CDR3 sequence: CASSLAGGEEKLFF. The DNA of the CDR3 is TGTGCCAGCAGCCTGGCGGGCGGGGAGGAAAAACTGTTTTTT.

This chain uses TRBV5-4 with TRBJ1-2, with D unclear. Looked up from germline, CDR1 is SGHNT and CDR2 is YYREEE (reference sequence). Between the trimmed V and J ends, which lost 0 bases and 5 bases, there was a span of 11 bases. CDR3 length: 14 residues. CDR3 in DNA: TGTGCCAGCAGCTTGGCGGGAGGAGTGTATGGCTACACCTTC. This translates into CASSLAGGVYGYTF. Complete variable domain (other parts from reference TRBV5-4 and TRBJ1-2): ETGVTQSPTHLIKTRGQQVTLRCSSQSGHNTVSWYQQALGQGPQFIFQYYREEENGRGNFPPRFSGLQFPNYSSELNVNALELDDSALYLCASSLAGGVYGYTFGSGTRLTVV.

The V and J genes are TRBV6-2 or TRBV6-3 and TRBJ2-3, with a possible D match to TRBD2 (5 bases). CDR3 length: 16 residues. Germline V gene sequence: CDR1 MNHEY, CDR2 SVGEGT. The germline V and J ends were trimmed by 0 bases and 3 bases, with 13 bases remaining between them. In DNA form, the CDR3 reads TGTGCCAGCAGTTACTCGAGAGGGATGGGGACAGATACGCAGTATTTT. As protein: CASSYSRGMGTDTQYF.

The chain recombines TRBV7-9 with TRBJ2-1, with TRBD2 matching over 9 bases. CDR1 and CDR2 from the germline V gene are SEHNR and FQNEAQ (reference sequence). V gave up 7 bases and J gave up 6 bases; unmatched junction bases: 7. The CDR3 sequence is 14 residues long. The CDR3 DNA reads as TGTGCCAGCATCGCGGGAGGGATAGGCAATGAGCAGTTCTTC. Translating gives CASIAGGIGNEQFF.

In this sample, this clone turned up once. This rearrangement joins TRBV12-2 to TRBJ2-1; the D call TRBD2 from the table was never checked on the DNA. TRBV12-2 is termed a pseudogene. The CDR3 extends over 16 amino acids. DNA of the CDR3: TGTGCAAGTCGCATTAGCGGGAGCCCACTTAACAATGAGCAGTTCTTC. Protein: CASRISGSPLNNEQFF.

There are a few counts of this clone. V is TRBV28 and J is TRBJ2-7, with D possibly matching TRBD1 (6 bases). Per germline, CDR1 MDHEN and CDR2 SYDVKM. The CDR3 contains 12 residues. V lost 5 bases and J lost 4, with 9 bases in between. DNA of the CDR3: TGTGCCAGCAGTCGACAGGTTTACGAGCAGTACTTC. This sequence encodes CASSRQVYEQYF.

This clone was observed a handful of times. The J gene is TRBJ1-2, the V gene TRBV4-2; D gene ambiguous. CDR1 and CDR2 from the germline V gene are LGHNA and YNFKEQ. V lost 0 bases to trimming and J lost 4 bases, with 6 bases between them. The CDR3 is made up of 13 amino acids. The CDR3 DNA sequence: TGTGCCAGCAGCCAAGATTTCGGCTATGGCTACACCTTC. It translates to CASSQDFGYGYTF.

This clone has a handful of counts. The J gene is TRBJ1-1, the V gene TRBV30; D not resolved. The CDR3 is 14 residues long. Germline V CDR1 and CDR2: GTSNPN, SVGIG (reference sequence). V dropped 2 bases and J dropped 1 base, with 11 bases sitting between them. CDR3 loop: CAWSTISPNTEAFF. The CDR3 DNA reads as TGTGCCTGGAGTACAATATCTCCGAACACTGAAGCTTTCTTT.

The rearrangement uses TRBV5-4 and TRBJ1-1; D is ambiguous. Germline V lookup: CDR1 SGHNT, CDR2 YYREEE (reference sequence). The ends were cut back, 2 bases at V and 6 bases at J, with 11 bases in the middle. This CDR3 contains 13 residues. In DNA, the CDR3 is TGTGCCAGCAGCTTCGCGCTGGGAGCTGAAGCTTTCTTT. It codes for CASSFALGAEAFF.

Here the CDR3 DNA reads TGTGCCAGCAGTCCAGGGACTTCCTCCTACAATGAGCAGTTCTTC. It specifies CASSPGTSSYNEQFF. The chain carries TRBV27 and TRBJ2-1, with D tentatively TRBD2 (6 bases). The V end lost 5 bases, the J end lost 0 bases, and 11 bases lay between the germline ends. Germline V gene lookup returns CDR1 MNHEY and CDR2 SMNVEV (reference sequence). CDR3 length: 15 amino acids.

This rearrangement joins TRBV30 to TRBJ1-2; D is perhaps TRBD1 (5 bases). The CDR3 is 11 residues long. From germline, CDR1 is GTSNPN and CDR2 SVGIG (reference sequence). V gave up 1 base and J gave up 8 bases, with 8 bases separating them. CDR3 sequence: CAWSAQGGYTF. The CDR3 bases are TGTGCCTGGAGTGCCCAGGGAGGCTACACCTTC.

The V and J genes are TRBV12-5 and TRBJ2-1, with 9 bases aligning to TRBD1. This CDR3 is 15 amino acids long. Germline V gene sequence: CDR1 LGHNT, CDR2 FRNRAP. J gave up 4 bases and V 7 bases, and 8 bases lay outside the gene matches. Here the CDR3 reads CASATGQGTYNEQFF. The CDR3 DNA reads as TGTGCTAGTGCCACAGGACAGGGGACATACAATGAGCAGTTCTTC. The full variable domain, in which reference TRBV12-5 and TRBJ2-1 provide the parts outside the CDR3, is DARVTQTPRHKVTEMGQEVTMRCQPILGHNTVFWYRQTMMQGLELLAYFRNRAPLDDSGMPKDRFSAEMPDATLATLKIQPSEPRDSAVYFCASATGQGTYNEQFFGPGTRLTVL.

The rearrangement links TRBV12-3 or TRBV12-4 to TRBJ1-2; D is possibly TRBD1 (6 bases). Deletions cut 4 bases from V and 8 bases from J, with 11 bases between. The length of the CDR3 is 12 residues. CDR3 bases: TGTGCCAGCAGTTCTACAGGGTGGGGCTACACCTTC. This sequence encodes CASSSTGWGYTF.

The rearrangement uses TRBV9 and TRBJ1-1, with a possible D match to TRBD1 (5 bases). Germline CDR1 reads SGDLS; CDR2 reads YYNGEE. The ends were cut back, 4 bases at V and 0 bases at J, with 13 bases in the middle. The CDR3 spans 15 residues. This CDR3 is CASSTRQKMNTEAFF. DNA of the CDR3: TGTGCCAGCAGCACCCGACAGAAGATGAACACTGAAGCTTTCTTT.